The clone carrying this T cell receptor (beta chain) was detected only once. Its cognate antigen is unknown. This CDR3 region has 15 residues. In germline, CDR1 is SGHAT, CDR2 FQNNGV. V gave up 6 bases and J gave up 1 base; unmatched junction bases: 8. This specimen belongs to a study of T cell responses to AZD1222 COVID-19 vaccine. Data came from immunoSEQ multiplex PCR; TCRdb stores just in-frame clones and leaves some out. The table shows 190,000 or so clones, with roughly 90% occurring only once. The study's findings and limits: The study sampled repertoires only after the peak T cell response. Donors were largely white British and mainly female; clonal diversity was possibly underestimated.

This sequence was found in an adult who received the AZD1222 COVID-19 vaccine. Sample: peripheral blood, taken 28 days after the second AZD1222 dose. J is TRBJ2-7 and V is TRBV11-2; TRBD1 matches 8 bases. CDR3 coding DNA: TGTGCCAGCAGGCGCCCGGGACAGGTTTCCTACGAGCAGTACTTC. As protein: CASRRPGQVSYEQYF.